This T cell receptor (beta chain) was captured by sequencing in a study of blood T cells in healthy people across ages. Germline values: CDR1 MNHEY, CDR2 SMNVEV (reference sequence). This CDR3 has 12 residues. The ends were cut back, 5 bases at V and 10 bases at J, with 12 bases in the middle. PCR was performed a second time for 7 to 11 cycles using a sample-barcoded 5' primer and a J-beta primer mix. A single record per CDR3 protein comes from TCRdb applying MiXCR to the 5' RACE reads. Of approximately 2,000,000 distinct CDR3 sequences detected, more than 35% appear once; the ten largest clones hold 20% to 25%. This clonotype was seen only a few times.

The V gene is TRBV27, the J gene TRBJ2-1, with D perhaps TRBD2 (5 bases). The clonotype comes from a human donor in good health. Sequencing was done on a sample of blood. The CDR3 DNA follows: TGTGCCAGCAGTGGATCTGGAGGAGAGCAGTTCTTC. Protein: CASSGSGGEQFF.